The T cell receptor (beta chain) described here comes from a study of cytomegalovirus exposure and HLA in healthy donors. In the PCR, 60 Vbeta and 13 Jbeta primers were used. The data were produced by immunoSEQ multiplex PCR, yet TCRdb's version contains in-frame clones alone and is incomplete. The sample comprises some 90,000 clones, approximately 71% of which are singletons, and under 3% rests with the top ten. Study results and caveats: Exclusion applied to some V segments, including TRBV6-2 and TRBV6-3, as they were indistinguishable.

In regard to this clone: Its target is unknown.

Looked up from germline, CDR1 is SGHNT and CDR2 is YYREEE (reference sequence). Trimming removed 1 base from V and 7 bases from J, with 6 bases in between. This CDR3 has 12 residues. These donors, healthy bone marrow donors, were studied. This chain links TRBV5-4 with TRBJ1-5, with D hard to call. Sequencing was carried out using PBMCs. The origin of this receptor is a man in his fifties or sixties in good health and CMV-seronegative. CDR3 sequence (DNA): TGTGCCAGCAGCTTGCCTAACCAGCCCCAGCATTTT. It yields the protein CASSLPNQPQHF.